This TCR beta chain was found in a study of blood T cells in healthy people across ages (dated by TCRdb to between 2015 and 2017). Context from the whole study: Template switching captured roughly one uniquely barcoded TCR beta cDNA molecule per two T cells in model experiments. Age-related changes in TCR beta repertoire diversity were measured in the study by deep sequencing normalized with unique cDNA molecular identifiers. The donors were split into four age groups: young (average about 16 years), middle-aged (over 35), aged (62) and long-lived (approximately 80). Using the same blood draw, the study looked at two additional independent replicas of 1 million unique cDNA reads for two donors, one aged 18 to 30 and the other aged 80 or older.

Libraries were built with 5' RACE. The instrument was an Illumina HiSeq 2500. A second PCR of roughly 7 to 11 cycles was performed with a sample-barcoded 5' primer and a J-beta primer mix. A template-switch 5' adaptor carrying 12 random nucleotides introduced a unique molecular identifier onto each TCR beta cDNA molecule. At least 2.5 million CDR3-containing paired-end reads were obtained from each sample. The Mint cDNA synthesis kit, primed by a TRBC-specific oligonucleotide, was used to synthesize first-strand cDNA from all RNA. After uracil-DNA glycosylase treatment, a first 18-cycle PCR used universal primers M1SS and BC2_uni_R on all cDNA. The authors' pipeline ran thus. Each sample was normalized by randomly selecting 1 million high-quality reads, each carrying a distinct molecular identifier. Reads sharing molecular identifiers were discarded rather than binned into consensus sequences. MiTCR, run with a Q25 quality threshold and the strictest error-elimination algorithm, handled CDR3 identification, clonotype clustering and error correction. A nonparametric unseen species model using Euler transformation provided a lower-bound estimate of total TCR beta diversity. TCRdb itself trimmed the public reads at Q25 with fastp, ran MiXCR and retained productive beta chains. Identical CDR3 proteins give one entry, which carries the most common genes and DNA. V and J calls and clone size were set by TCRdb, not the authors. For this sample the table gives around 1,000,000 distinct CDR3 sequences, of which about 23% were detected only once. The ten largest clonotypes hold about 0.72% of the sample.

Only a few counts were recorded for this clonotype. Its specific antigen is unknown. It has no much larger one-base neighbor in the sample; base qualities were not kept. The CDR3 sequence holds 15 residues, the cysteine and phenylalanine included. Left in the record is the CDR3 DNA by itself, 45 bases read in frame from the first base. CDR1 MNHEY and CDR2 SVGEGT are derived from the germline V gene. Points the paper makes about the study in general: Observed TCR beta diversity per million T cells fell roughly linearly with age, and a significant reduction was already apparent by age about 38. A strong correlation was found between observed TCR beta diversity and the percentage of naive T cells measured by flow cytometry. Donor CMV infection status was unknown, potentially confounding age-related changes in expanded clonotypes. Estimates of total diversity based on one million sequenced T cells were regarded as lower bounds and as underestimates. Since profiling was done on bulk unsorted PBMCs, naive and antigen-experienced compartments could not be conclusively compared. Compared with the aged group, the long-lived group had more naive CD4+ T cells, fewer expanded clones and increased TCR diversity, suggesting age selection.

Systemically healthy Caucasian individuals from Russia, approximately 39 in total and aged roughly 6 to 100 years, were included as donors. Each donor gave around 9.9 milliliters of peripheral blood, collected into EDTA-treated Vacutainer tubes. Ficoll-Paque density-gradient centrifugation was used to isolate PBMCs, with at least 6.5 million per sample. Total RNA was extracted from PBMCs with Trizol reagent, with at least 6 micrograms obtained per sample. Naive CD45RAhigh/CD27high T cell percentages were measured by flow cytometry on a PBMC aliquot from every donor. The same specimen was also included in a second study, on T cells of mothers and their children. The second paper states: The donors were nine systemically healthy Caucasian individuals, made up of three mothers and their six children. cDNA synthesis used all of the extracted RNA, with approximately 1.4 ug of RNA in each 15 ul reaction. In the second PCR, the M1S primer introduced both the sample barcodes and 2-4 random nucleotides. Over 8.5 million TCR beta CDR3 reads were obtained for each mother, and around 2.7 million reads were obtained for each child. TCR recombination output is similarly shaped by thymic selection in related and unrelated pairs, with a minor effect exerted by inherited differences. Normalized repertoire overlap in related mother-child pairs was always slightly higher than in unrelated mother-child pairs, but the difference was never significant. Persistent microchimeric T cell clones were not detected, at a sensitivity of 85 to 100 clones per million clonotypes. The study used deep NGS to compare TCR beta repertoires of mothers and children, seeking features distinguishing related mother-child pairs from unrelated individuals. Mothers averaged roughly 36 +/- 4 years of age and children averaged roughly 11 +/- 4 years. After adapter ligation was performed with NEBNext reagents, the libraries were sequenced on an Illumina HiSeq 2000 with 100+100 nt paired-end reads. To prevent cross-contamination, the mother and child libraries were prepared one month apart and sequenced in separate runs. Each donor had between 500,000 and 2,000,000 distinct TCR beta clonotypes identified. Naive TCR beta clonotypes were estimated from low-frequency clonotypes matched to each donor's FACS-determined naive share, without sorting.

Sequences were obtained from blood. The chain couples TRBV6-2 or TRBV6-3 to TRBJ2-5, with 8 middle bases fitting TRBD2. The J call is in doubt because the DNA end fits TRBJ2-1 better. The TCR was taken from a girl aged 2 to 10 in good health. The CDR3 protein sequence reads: CASGPHSGVYNEQFF. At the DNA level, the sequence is TGTGCCAGCGGCCCGCATAGCGGGGTTTACAATGAGCAGTTCTTC.